Sequencing of this TCR beta chain was carried out in a study of cytomegalovirus exposure and HLA in healthy donors. Whole-study results and caveats: The study flagged fewer than 200 TCR beta chains as cytomegalovirus-associated. Rare TCR sequences dominated, though some public TCRs recurred in many donors.

The V and J ends lost 2 bases and 3 bases respectively, with 6 bases between them. This CDR3 region has 13 residues. Per the germline V gene, CDR1 is MRHNA and CDR2 is SNTAGT. Data came from immunoSEQ multiplex PCR; TCRdb stores just in-frame clones and leaves some out. The sample lists roughly 130,000 clones, roughly 86% occurring once. With respect to this clone: The antigen remains unidentified.

Donors were drawn from the approximately 120-subject validation cohort, separate from the approximately 680-subject first cohort. The sequencing input was PBMCs. The receptor comes from a man aged 25 to 45 in good health and CMV-seronegative. This chain connects TRBV6-4 to TRBJ2-3; D not resolved. The CDR3 sequence is CASSDTETDTQYF. DNA for the CDR3: TGTGCCAGCAGTGACACAGAGACAGATACGCAGTATTTT.